The present TCR beta chain was sequenced within a study of cytomegalovirus exposure and HLA in healthy donors. Study-level findings and limits: In vitro experiments confirmed that three CMV-associated chains were specific for CMV antigens.

Vbeta (60) and Jbeta (13) primers were used in the PCR. Produced via immunoSEQ multiplex PCR; TCRdb's table is partial and in-frame only. The sample includes about 100,000 clones, more than 75% seen only once; the top ten take approximately 3.6%. This clone came up a few times. Its antigen is unidentified. The germline gives CDR1 SEHNR, CDR2 FQNEAQ (reference sequence). The CDR3 length is 13 residues. Trimming cost V 6 bases and J 5 bases, with 13 bases left between them. The sequencing sample was made of PBMCs. The source of this sequence is a woman between 50 and 59 years old in good health and CMV-seropositive. V gene TRBV7-9 combines with J gene TRBJ1-2, with D unresolved. The CDR3: CASSLGVGYGYTF. The DNA for the CDR3 is TGTGCCAGCAGTCTCGGGGTCGGGTATGGCTACACCTTC. Complete variable domain (other parts from reference TRBV7-9 and TRBJ1-2): DTGVSQNPRHKITKRGQNVTFRCDPISEHNRLYWYRQTLGQGPEFLTYFQNEAQLEKSRLLSDRFSAERPKGSFSTLEIQRTEQGDSAMYLCASSLGVGYGYTFGSGTRLTVV.